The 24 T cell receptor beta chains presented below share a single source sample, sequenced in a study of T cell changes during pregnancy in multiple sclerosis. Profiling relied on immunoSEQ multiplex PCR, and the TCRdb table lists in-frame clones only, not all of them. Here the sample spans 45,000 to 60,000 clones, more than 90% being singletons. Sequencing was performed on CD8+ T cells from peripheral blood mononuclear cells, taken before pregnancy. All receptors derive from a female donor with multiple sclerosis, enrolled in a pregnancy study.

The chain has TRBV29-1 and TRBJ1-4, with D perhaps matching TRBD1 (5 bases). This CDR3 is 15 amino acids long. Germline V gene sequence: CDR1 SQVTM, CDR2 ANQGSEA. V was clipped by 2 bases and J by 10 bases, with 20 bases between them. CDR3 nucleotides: TGCAGCGTTGAACCCCGGGAGGGGCGAACCGGAAAACTGTTTTTT. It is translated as CSVEPREGRTGKLFF.

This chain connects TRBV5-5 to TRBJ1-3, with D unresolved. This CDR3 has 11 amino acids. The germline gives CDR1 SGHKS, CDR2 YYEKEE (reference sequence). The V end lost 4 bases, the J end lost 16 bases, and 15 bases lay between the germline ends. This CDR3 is CASSSMGPVYF. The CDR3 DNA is TGTGCCAGCAGCAGTATGGGCCCCGTTTATTTT.

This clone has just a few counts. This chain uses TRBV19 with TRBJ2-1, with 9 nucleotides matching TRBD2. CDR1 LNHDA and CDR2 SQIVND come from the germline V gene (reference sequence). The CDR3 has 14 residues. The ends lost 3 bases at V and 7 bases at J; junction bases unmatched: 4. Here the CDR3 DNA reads TGTGCCAGTAGTATTAGCGGGGGTAATAATGAGCAGTTCTTC. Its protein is CASSISGGNNEQFF.

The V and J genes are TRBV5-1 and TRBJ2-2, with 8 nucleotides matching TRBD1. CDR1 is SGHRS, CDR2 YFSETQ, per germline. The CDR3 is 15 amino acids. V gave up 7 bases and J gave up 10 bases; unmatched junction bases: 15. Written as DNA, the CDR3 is TGCGCCAGCGGGCCCCGGGACAGGAGTCTTTTGGAGCTGTTTTTT. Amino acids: CASGPRDRSLLELFF.

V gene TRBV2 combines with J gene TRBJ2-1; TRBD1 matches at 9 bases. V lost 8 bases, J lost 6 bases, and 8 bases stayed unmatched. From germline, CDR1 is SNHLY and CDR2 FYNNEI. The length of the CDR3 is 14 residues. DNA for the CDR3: TGTGCCAGCTGTCGGGGACAGGGAACCAATGAGCAGTTCTTC. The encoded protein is CASCRGQGTNEQFF.

CDR3 loop: CASSFQGAYNEQFF. For the CDR3, the DNA is TGTGCCAGCAGCTTCCAGGGTGCCTACAATGAGCAGTTCTTC. The gene calls are TRBV5-5 and TRBJ2-1; D possibly corresponds to TRBD1 (5 bases). Germline lookup yields CDR1 SGHKS and CDR2 YYEKEE (reference sequence). CDR3 length: 14 residues. V gave up 2 bases and J gave up 2 bases, with 8 bases separating them.

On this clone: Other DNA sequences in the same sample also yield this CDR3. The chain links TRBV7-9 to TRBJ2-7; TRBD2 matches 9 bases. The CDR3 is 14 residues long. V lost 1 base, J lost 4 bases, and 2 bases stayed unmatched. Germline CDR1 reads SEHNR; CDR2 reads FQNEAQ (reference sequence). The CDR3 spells CASSLGGGAYEQYF. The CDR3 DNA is TGTGCCAGCAGCTTAGGCGGGGGGGCTTACGAGCAGTACTTC.

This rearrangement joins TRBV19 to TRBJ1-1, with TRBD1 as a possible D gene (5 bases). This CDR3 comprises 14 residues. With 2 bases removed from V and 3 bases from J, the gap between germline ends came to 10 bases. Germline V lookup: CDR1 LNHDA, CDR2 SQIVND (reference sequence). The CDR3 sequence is CASSILQGDTEAFF. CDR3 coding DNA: TGTGCCAGTAGTATACTCCAGGGTGACACTGAAGCTTTCTTT. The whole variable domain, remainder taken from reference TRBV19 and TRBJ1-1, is DGGITQSPKYLFRKEGQNVTLSCEQNLNHDAMYWYRQDPGQGLRLIYYSQIVNDFQKGDIAEGYSVSREKKESFPLTVTSAQKNPTAFYLCASSILQGDTEAFFGQGTRLTVV.

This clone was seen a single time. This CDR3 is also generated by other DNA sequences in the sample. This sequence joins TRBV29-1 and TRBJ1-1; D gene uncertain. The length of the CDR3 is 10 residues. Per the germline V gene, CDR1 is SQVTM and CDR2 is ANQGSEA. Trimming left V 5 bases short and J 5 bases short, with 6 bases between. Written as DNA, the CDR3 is TGCAGCGTTAGAGGGACTGAAGCTTTCTTT. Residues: CSVRGTEAFF.

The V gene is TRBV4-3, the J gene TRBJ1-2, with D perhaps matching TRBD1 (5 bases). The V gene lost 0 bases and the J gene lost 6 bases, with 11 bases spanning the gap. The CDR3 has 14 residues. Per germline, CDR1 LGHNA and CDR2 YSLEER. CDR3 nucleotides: TGCGCCAGCAGCCAAGATCCAGGGCCCCATGGCTACACCTTC. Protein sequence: CASSQDPGPHGYTF.

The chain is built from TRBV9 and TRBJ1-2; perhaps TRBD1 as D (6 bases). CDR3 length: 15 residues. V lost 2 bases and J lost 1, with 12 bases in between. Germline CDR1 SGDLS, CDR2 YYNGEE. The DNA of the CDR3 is TGTGCCAGCAGCGTGGGGGCGGATGTTAACTATGGCTACACCTTC. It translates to CASSVGADVNYGYTF.

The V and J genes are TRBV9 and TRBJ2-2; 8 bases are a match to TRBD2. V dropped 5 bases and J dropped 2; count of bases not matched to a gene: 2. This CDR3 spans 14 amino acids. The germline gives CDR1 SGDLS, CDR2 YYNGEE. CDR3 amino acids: CASSREGNTGELFF. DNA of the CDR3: TGTGCCAGCAGTCGGGAGGGCAACACCGGGGAGCTGTTTTTT.

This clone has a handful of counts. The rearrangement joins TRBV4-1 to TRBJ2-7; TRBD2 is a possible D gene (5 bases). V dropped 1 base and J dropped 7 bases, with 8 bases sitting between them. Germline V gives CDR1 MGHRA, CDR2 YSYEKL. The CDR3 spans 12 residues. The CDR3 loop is CASSQGGMEQYF. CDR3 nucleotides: TGCGCCAGCAGCCAAGGAGGGATGGAGCAGTACTTC.

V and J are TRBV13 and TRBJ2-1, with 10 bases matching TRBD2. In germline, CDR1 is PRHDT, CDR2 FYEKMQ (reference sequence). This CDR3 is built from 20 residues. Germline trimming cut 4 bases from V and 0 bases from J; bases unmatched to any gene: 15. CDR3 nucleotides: TGTGCCAGCAGCTCGCACGCTATTCTAGCGGGGGTGAGCTCCTACAATGAGCAGTTCTTC. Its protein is CASSSHAILAGVSSYNEQFF.

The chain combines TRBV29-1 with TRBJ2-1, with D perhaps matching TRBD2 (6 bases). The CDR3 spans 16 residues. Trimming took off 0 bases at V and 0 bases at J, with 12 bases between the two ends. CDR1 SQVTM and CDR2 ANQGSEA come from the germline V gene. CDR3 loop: CSVEDGEAPSYNEQFF. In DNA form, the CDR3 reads TGCAGCGTTGAAGATGGGGAGGCACCCTCCTACAATGAGCAGTTCTTC.

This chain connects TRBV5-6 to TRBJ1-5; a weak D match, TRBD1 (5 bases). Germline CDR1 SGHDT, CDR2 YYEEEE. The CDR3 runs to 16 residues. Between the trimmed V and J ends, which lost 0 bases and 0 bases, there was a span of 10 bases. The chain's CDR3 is CASSLGGRASNQPQHF. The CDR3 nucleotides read TGTGCCAGCAGCTTGGGGGGGAGGGCTAGCAATCAGCCCCAGCATTTT.

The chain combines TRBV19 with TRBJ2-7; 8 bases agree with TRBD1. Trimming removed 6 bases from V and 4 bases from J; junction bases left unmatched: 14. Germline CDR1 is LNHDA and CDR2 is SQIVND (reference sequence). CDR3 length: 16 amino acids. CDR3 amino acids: CASRLADRGSAYEQYF. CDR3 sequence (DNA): TGTGCCAGTAGGCTCGCTGACAGGGGATCAGCTTACGAGCAGTACTTC. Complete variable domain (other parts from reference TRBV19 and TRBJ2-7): DGGITQSPKYLFRKEGQNVTLSCEQNLNHDAMYWYRQDPGQGLRLIYYSQIVNDFQKGDIAEGYSVSREKKESFPLTVTSAQKNPTAFYLCASRLADRGSAYEQYFGPGTRLTVT.

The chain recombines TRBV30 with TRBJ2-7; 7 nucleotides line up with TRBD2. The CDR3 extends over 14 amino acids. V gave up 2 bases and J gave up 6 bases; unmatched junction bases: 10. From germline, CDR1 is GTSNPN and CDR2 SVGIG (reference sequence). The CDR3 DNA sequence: TGTGCCTGGAGTTACGGGACTAAACTGGGCGAGCAGTACTTC. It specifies CAWSYGTKLGEQYF.

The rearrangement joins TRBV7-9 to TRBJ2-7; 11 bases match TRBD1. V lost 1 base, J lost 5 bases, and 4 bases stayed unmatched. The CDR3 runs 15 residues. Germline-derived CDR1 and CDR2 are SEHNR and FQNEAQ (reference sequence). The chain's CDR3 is CASSLVGTGGDEQYF. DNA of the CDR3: TGTGCCAGCAGCTTAGTCGGGACAGGGGGTGACGAGCAGTACTTC.

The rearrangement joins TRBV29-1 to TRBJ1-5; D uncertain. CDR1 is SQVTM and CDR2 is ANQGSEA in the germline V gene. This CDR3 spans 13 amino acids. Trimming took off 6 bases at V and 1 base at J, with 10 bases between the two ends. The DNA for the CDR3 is TGCAGCGTGCAGGAGGACAGCAATCAGCCCCAGCATTTT. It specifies CSVQEDSNQPQHF.

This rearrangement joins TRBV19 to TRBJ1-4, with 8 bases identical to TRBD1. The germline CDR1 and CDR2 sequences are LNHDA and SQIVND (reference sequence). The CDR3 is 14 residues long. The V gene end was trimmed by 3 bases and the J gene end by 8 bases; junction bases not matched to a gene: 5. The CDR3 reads CASSIRTGFEKLFF. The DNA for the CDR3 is TGTGCCAGTAGTATTCGGACAGGGTTCGAAAAACTGTTTTTT.

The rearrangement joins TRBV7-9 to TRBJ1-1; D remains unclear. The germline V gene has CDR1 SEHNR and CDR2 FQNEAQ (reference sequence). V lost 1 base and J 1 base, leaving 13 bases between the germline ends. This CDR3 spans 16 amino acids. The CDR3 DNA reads TGTGCCAGCAGCTTAGGGCCAGGAGGAGAGAACACTGAAGCTTTCTTT. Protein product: CASSLGPGGENTEAFF.

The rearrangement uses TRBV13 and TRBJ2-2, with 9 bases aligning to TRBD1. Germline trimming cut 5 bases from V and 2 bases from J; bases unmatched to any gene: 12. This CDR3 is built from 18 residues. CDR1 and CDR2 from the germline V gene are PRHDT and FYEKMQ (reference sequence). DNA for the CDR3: TGTGCCAGCAGCCCTAGGTCGGGACAGGGAATAAACACCGGGGAGCTGTTTTTT. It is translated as CASSPRSGQGINTGELFF. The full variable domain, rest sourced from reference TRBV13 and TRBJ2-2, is AAGVIQSPRHLIKEKRETATLKCYPIPRHDTVYWYQQGPGQDPQFLISFYEKMQSDKGSIPDRFSAQQFSDYHSELNMSSLELGDSALYFCASSPRSGQGINTGELFFGEGSRLTVL.

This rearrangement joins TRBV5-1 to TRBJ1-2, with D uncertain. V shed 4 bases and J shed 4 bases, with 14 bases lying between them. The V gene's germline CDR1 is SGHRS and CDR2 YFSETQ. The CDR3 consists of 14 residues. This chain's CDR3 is CASSRAPAGYGYTF. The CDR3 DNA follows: TGCGCCAGCAGCCGGGCCCCGGCGGGCTATGGCTACACCTTC.